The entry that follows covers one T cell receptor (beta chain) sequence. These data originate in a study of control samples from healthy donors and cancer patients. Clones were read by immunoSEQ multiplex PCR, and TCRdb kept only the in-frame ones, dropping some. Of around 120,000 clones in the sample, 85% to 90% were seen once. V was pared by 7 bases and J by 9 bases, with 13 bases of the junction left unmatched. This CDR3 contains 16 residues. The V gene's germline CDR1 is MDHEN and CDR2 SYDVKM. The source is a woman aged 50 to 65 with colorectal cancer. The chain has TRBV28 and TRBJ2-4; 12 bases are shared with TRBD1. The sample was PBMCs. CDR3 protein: CASIPVGDRGRGIQYF. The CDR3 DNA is TGTGCCAGCATCCCAGTGGGGGACAGGGGGCGCGGCATTCAGTACTTC.